This is a list of T cell receptor beta chains from one sample in a study of shared clonotypes between healthy human individuals. Repertoires were generated with immunoSEQ multiplex PCR, while TCRdb's copy carries only in-frame clones and drops some. The data contain roughly 1.5 million clones, around 98% of them singletons. Material for sequencing was naive CD4+ T cells sorted from blood. The receptors stem from a man under 40 in good health. CDR3s include the opening cysteine and the closing phenylalanine or tryptophan. A D gene is named only where the DNA matches it firmly. The size field is filled for only some rows; it gives once, few, many or a size class.

DNA: TGTGCCAGCAGTTCCGGGGGTAAGCGCCGGTGGGGCTACACCTTC
CDR3: CASSSGGKRRWGYTF
V: TRBV28
J: TRBJ1-2
size: .
D: .

DNA: TGTGCCAGTAGTATACCAGGGGTCGGTCAGCCCCAGCATTTT
CDR3: CASSIPGVGQPQHF
V: TRBV19
J: TRBJ1-5
size: .
D: .

DNA: TGTGCCAGCAGCGGAGCGCGGGAGGGCCAGGAGACCCAGTACTTC
CDR3: CASSGAREGQETQYF
V: TRBV5-4
J: TRBJ2-5
size: .
D: TRBD2

DNA: TGTGCCAGCAGCTTAGATTGGGGTCCTGTCGAGCAGTTCTTC
CDR3: CASSLDWGPVEQFF
V: TRBV11-2
J: TRBJ2-1
size: .
D: .

DNA: TGTGCCAGCAGCGTACTGAGCACAGATACGCAGTATTTT
CDR3: CASSVLSTDTQYF
V: TRBV9
J: TRBJ2-3
size: few
D: .

DNA: TGTGCCAGCAGTCTTGGGACGGTCCCATTCGTCGGCTACACCTTC
CDR3: CASSLGTVPFVGYTF
V: TRBV28
J: TRBJ1-2
size: .
D: .

DNA: TGTGCCAGCAGCGTCGGGACTCCGGGCACCGGGGAGCTGTTTTTT
CDR3: CASSVGTPGTGELFF
V: TRBV9
J: TRBJ2-2
size: few
D: .

DNA: TGTGCCAGTAGTATAGAGCAGGGACTAGCGAACACCGGGGAGCTGTTTTTT
CDR3: CASSIEQGLANTGELFF
V: TRBV19
J: TRBJ2-2
size: .
D: TRBD2

DNA: TGTGCCAGCAGTTTATCTGGGCCAGGGGGCTACACCTTC
CDR3: CASSLSGPGGYTF
V: TRBV28
J: TRBJ1-2
size: .
D: .

DNA: TGTGCCAGCAGTGAGCACGGGGGGGCCTATGGCTACACCTTC
CDR3: CASSEHGGAYGYTF
V: TRBV25-1
J: TRBJ1-2
size: .
D: .

DNA: TGTGCCAGCAGTGTAGAGTTTTGGGGGATTCACTCCTACGAGCAGTACTTC
CDR3: CASSVEFWGIHSYEQYF
V: TRBV6-1
J: TRBJ2-7
size: .
D: .

DNA: TGTGCCAGCAGTTCCACCGGGATACCCTACGAGCAGTACTTC
CDR3: CASSSTGIPYEQYF
V: TRBV28
J: TRBJ2-7
size: .
D: .

DNA: TGTGCCTGGAGTTCCAGGGGGAGGGGGCGCGGTAGTACTGAAGCTTTCTTT
CDR3: CAWSSRGRGRGSTEAFF
V: TRBV30
J: TRBJ1-1
size: once
D: TRBD1

DNA: TGCAGCGCCGCGAGCGACAGGGGTGGAAACACCATATATTTT
CDR3: CSAASDRGGNTIYF
V: TRBV29-1
J: TRBJ1-3
size: .
D: TRBD1

DNA: TGCGCCAGCAGCCCGGGATTGCTAGGGAATGAGCAGTTCTTC
CDR3: CASSPGLLGNEQFF
V: TRBV5-1
J: TRBJ2-1
size: .
D: .

DNA: TGCGCCAGCAGCTTGGAGGACCTGCTCTACGAGCAGTACTTC
CDR3: CASSLEDLLYEQYF
V: TRBV5-1
J: TRBJ2-7
size: .
D: .

DNA: TGTGCCTGGGAGATATGGGGCAACGAGCAGTACTTC
CDR3: CAWEIWGNEQYF
V: TRBV30
J: TRBJ2-7
size: .
D: .

DNA: TGTGCTAGCAGCAAAATTTCCGGCTCCTACAATGAGCAGTTCTTC
CDR3: CASSKISGSYNEQFF
V: TRBV7-7
J: TRBJ2-1
size: .
D: .

DNA: TGTGCCACCAGCGGCGGAGGGGCGCGGACTAGATACGAGCAGTACTTC
CDR3: CATSGGGARTRYEQYF
V: TRBV15
J: TRBJ2-7
size: .
D: TRBD2

DNA: TGTGCCATCAGTGAATCTCCGGGACAGGGGAACACTGAAGCTTTCTTT
CDR3: CAISESPGQGNTEAFF
V: TRBV10-3
J: TRBJ1-1
size: .
D: TRBD1

DNA: TGTGCCAGCAGTTTAGGGTACAATCAGCCCCAGCATTTT
CDR3: CASSLGYNQPQHF
V: TRBV28
J: TRBJ1-5
size: .
D: .

DNA: TGTGCCAGCACCCGGACAGGGGACCTCTACGAGCAGTACTTC
CDR3: CASTRTGDLYEQYF
V: TRBV27
J: TRBJ2-7
size: .
D: TRBD1

DNA: TGTGCCAGCAGCTCCTCGACTAGCGTCCATGAGCAGTTCTTC
CDR3: CASSSSTSVHEQFF
V: TRBV7-2
J: TRBJ2-1
size: .
D: TRBD2

DNA: TGTGCCAGCAGCGCCCAGACTAGCGGGAGTTTCGATACGCAGTATTTT
CDR3: CASSAQTSGSFDTQYF
V: TRBV9
J: TRBJ2-3
size: .
D: TRBD2

DNA: TGCAGCGTTGGCTCGCGGGGAGAGACCCAGTACTTC
CDR3: CSVGSRGETQYF
V: TRBV29-1
J: TRBJ2-5
size: .
D: .

DNA: TGTGCCAGCACCCAGGACATGGGAGCAAGCACAGATACGCAGTATTTT
CDR3: CASTQDMGASTDTQYF
V: TRBV7-9
J: TRBJ2-3
size: .
D: .

DNA: TGTGCCAGTAAGCCCGGGGACAGGTACAATGAGCAGTTCTTC
CDR3: CASKPGDRYNEQFF
V: TRBV19
J: TRBJ2-1
size: .
D: TRBD1

DNA: TGTGCCAGCAGACCCGGACGGAACACTGAAGCTTTCTTT
CDR3: CASRPGRNTEAFF
V: TRBV28
J: TRBJ1-1
size: .
D: .

DNA: TGCGCCAGCGCTCGGCAGCCTGCAACTAATGAAAAACTGTTTTTT
CDR3: CASARQPATNEKLFF
V: TRBV5-1
J: TRBJ1-4
size: .
D: .

DNA: TGTGCCAGCAGTGACGTCCGGGGGGATGACTATGGCTACACCTTC
CDR3: CASSDVRGDDYGYTF
V: TRBV2
J: TRBJ1-2
size: .
D: .

DNA: TGTGCGGTGAAAATCCCTAGCTCCTACGAGCAGTACTTC
CDR3: CAVKIPSSYEQYF
V: TRBV15
J: TRBJ2-7
size: .
D: .

DNA: TGTGCCAGCAGCTTTCGGAGGGGACAGGAGACCCGATCGGATCAGCCCCAGCATTTT
CDR3: CASSFRRGQETRSDQPQHF
V: TRBV12-1
J: TRBJ1-5
size: .
D: .

DNA: TGTGCCAGCAGCTCCGGACGAGGCTACACCTTC
CDR3: CASSSGRGYTF
V: TRBV11-1
J: TRBJ1-2
size: .
D: .

DNA: TGCGCCAGCAGCCCAGAGGGGCCGGAGCAGTTCTTC
CDR3: CASSPEGPEQFF
V: TRBV5-1
J: TRBJ2-1
size: .
D: .

DNA: TGTGCCAGCAGCTTAGGGGACAGCCGTGGCTACACCTTC
CDR3: CASSLGDSRGYTF
V: TRBV11-2
J: TRBJ1-2
size: .
D: TRBD1

DNA: TGTGCCAGCAGCTTTGACAGGATCTATGGCTACACCTTC
CDR3: CASSFDRIYGYTF
V: TRBV5-4
J: TRBJ1-2
size: .
D: .

DNA: TGTGCCAGCAGCTTGTGGGACAGACATGGCTACACCTTC
CDR3: CASSLWDRHGYTF
V: TRBV7-2
J: TRBJ1-2
size: .
D: TRBD1

DNA: TGCAGCGTTGAGGGGCTTAAGGTCGAAAAGAGGTCCTACAATGAGCAGTTCTTC
CDR3: CSVEGLKVEKRSYNEQFF
V: TRBV29-1
J: TRBJ2-1
size: .
D: .

DNA: TGTGCCAGCATTTTTTTGCGAGGGGCGGGCACTGAAGCTTTCTTT
CDR3: CASIFLRGAGTEAFF
V: TRBV28
J: TRBJ1-1
size: .
D: .

DNA: TGTGCGAGTTCCGGCGAGAATCAGCCCCAGCATTTT
CDR3: CASSGENQPQHF
V: TRBV28
J: TRBJ1-5
size: .
D: .

DNA: TGCAGCGTTGATCCTCGGACTAGCGAGAGCACAGATACGCAGTATTTT
CDR3: CSVDPRTSESTDTQYF
V: TRBV29-1
J: TRBJ2-3
size: .
D: TRBD2

DNA: TGCGCCAGCAGCTTGGGTACTAGCGGGAGCTCCTACAATGAGCAGTTCTTC
CDR3: CASSLGTSGSSYNEQFF
V: TRBV5-1
J: TRBJ2-1
size: .
D: TRBD2

DNA: TGTGCCAGCAGCCCTCATATGGACACTGAAGCTTTCTTT
CDR3: CASSPHMDTEAFF
V: TRBV7-2
J: TRBJ1-1
size: .
D: .

DNA: TGTGCCAGCAGTTGGGAAACACAGTACGAGCAGTACTTC
CDR3: CASSWETQYEQYF
V: TRBV27
J: TRBJ2-7
size: .
D: .

DNA: TGTGCCAGTAGTATAAGGGACAGGCCTCAAGAGACCCAGTACTTC
CDR3: CASSIRDRPQETQYF
V: TRBV19
J: TRBJ2-5
size: .
D: TRBD1

DNA: TGTGCCAGCTCACCCAACTCCTACGAGCAGTACTTC
CDR3: CASSPNSYEQYF
V: TRBV18
J: TRBJ2-7
size: .
D: .

DNA: TGTGCCAGCTCACCAGGAAACGGAAACATTCAGTACTTC
CDR3: CASSPGNGNIQYF
V: TRBV18
J: TRBJ2-4
size: .
D: .

DNA: TGTGCCAGCTCACCCGGGCTGAACACTGAAGCTTTCTTT
CDR3: CASSPGLNTEAFF
V: TRBV18
J: TRBJ1-1
size: .
D: .

DNA: TGTGCCAGCAGCTTAGATCGTCGGAAGGGGGGGAACAATGAGCAGTTCTTC
CDR3: CASSLDRRKGGNNEQFF
V: TRBV11-3
J: TRBJ2-1
size: .
D: .

DNA: TGTGCCAGCAGTGGAGCGACGAACACCGGGGAGCTGTTTTTT
CDR3: CASSGATNTGELFF
V: TRBV2
J: TRBJ2-2
size: .
D: .

DNA: TGTGCCAGCAGTTCACTCAACAGGGGCCCGAACACTGAAGCTTTCTTT
CDR3: CASSSLNRGPNTEAFF
V: TRBV28
J: TRBJ1-1
size: .
D: TRBD1